This record covers a single TCR beta chain. What it binds is unknown. PCR amplification relied on 60 Vbeta primers (plus 13 Jbeta primers). The protocol was immunoSEQ multiplex PCR, while the TCRdb copy is restricted to in-frame clones and leaves out a portion. The sample carries 95,000 or so clones, about 76% recorded once. The data are from a study of cytomegalovirus exposure and HLA in healthy donors. Findings and caveats of the study: CMV serostatus alone was available as immune exposure information. Reports indicated that the classifier achieved high specificity and sensitivity in diagnosing cytomegalovirus status. TCR beta V- and J-gene trimming was later associated with a missense DCLRE1C variant.

The CDR3 loop spans 16 amino acids. Germline lookup yields CDR1 LGHNA and CDR2 YNFKEQ. The V gene is TRBV4-2, the J gene TRBJ2-5, with D possibly TRBD1 on 6 matching bases. The better agreement between TRBJ2-7 and the DNA end casts doubt on the J call. Sequenced: PBMCs. This receptor was identified in a woman in her 70s in good health and CMV-seropositive. The DNA for the CDR3 is TGTGCCAGCAGCCAAGATAGTTCTGGGACACCTTACGAGCAGTACTTC. The encoded protein is CASSQDSSGTPYEQYF.